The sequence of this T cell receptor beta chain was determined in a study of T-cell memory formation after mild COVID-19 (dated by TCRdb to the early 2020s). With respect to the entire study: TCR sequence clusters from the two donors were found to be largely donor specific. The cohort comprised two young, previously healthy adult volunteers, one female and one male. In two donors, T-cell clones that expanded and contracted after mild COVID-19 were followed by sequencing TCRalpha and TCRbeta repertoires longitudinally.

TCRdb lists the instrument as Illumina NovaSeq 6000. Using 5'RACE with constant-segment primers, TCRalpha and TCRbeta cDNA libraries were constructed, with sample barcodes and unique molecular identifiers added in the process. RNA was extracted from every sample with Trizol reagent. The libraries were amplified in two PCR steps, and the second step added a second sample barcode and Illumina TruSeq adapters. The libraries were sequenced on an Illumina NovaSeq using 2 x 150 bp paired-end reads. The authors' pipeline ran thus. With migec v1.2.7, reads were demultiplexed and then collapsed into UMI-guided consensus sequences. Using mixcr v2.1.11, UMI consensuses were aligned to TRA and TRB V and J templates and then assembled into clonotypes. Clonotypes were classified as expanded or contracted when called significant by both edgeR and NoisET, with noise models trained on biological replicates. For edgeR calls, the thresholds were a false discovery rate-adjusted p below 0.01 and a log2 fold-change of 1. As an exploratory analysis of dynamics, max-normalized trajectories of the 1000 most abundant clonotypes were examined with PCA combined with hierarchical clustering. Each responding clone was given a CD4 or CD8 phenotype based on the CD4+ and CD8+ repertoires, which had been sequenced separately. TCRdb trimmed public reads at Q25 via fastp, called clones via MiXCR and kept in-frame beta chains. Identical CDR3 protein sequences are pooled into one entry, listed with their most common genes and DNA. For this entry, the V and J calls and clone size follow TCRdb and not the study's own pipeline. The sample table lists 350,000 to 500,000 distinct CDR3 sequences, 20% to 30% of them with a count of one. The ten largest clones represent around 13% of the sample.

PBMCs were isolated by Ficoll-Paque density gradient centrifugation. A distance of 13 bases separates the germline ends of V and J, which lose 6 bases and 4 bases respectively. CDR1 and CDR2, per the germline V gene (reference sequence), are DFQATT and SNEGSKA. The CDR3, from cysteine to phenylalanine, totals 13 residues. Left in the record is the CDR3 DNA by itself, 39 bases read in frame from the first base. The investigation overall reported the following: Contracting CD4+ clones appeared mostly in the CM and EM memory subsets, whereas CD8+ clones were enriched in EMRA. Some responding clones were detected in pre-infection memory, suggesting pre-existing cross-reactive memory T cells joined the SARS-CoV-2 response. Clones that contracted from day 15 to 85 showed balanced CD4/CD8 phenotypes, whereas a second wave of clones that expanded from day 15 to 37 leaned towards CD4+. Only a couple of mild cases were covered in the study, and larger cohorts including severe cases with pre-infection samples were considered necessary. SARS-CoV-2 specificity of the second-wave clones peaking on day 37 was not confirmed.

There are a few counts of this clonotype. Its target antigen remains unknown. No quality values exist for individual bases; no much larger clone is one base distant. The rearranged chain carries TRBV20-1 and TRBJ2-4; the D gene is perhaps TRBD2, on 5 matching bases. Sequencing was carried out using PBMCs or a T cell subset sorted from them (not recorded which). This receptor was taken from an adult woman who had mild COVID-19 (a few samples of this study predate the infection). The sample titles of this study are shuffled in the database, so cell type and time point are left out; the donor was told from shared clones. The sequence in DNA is TGCAGTGCCTGGGTGGGAGAGAAAAACATTCAGTACTTC. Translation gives CSAWVGEKNIQYF.